A single T cell receptor beta chain is shown here with its context. The CDR3 runs 18 residues. Germline V CDR1 and CDR2: MGHRA, YSYEKL. The trim removed 4 bases at V and 2 bases at J, leaving 12 bases unmatched. This specimen belongs to a study of blood T cell repertoires in COVID-19. Looking at the study overall: Acute and convalescent COVID-19 samples came from the United States, Italy and Spain. Sample material is recorded as cDNA or gDNA derived from T cells, B-cell-depleted T cells, or PBMCs.

Here immunoSEQ multiplex PCR was the method, and the copy in TCRdb shows in-frame clones only, minus some. The sample records around 93,000 clones, around 91% being singletons. The genes are TRBV4-1 and TRBJ2-3; 10 bases match TRBD2. Sequenced input: peripheral blood. The origin of this receptor is a man between 18 and 29 years old with COVID-19, enrolled during active disease. The chain's CDR3 is CASSLPPGLAAPTDTQYF. CDR3 nucleotide sequence: TGCGCCAGCAGCCTACCACCCGGACTAGCGGCCCCCACAGATACGCAGTATTTT.